This T cell receptor beta chain was sequenced during a study of response to subunit inactivated influenza vaccine. Whole-study results and caveats: Authors suggested that a seasonal influenza vaccination recruits few new T cells each time.

Concerning this clonotype: Its specificity is not known.

This CDR3 has 16 amino acids. MiXCR, run by TCRdb on the RT-PCR reads, gives a single entry per CDR3 protein. The table lists hundreds of thousands of distinct CDR3 sequences, approximately 17% of them singletons, with roughly 11% in the top ten. This specimen was PBMCs from blood, taken 5 days after vaccination. The chain combines TRBV21-1 with TRBJ2-5; TRBD2 is the table's D call, not checked against the DNA. The DNA end is more similar to TRBJ2-1, so the J call may be wrong. TRBV21-1 is noted as a pseudogene. The sequence came from a man aged 45-65 years who received an inactivated influenza vaccine. The CDR3, as DNA: TGTGCCAGCAGCAACGATAATAGGCGGGCCCACGAGACCCAGTTCTTC. Translation: CASSNDNRRAHETQFF.